A selection of T cell receptor beta chains follows, all from one sample in a study of T cell responses to AZD1222 COVID-19 vaccine. Assay used: immunoSEQ multiplex PCR; TCRdb lists only in-frame clones, some missing. The data contain over 100,000 clones, roughly nine tenths of them singletons. The sample here was peripheral blood, taken on day 0 of AZD1222 vaccination. The receptor source for this set is an adult in good health. Each CDR3 is given with its conserved first and last residue. A D gene is named only where the DNA matches it firmly. Part of the rows lack a size; the others show once, few, many or a class for expanded clones.

>TRBJ2-7|TRBV14|.|.|15
CASSRFASVAYEQYF
TGTGCCAGCAGCCGGTTTGCCAGTGTCGCCTACGAGCAGTACTTC
>TRBJ1-4|TRBV12-3/TRBV12-4|.|.|13
CASRTEGNEKLFF
TGTGCCAGCCGGACCGAGGGGAATGAAAAACTGTTTTTT
>TRBJ2-1|TRBV29-1|TRBD2|.|14
CSGWIAGGYNEQFF
TGCAGCGGTTGGATAGCGGGAGGGTACAATGAGCAGTTCTTC
>TRBJ2-3|TRBV9|.|.|14
CASSVRQEGDTQYF
TGTGCCAGTTCGGTGAGACAGGAGGGAGATACGCAGTATTTT
>TRBJ2-1|TRBV6-1|TRBD2|.|15
CASSDQAGGYNEQFF
TGTGCCAGCAGTGATCAGGCGGGAGGTTACAATGAGCAGTTCTTC
>TRBJ1-1|TRBV18|.|.|14
CASSPNRADTEAFF
TGTGCCAGCTCACCAAACAGGGCAGACACTGAAGCTTTCTTT
>TRBJ1-6|TRBV19|TRBD1|.|17
CASSQRNLRDSNSPLHF
TGTGCCAGTAGCCAAAGAAACCTCCGGGACAGCAATTCACCCCTCCACTTT
>TRBJ2-7|TRBV6-6|.|.|13
CASTADGTYEQYF
TGTGCCAGCACCGCAGACGGAACCTACGAGCAGTACTTC
>TRBJ2-1|TRBV2|.|.|12
CASSEAQLEQFF
TGTGCCAGCAGTGAAGCGCAGCTCGAGCAGTTCTTC
>TRBJ2-7|TRBV5-4|.|.|13
CASSPDWSYEQYF
TGTGCCAGCAGCCCGGACTGGTCCTACGAGCAGTACTTC
>TRBJ2-3|TRBV5-1|TRBD2|.|15
CASSFGGGDTDTQYF
TGCGCCAGCAGCTTCGGCGGGGGGGACACAGATACGCAGTATTTT
>TRBJ2-7|TRBV11-1|.|.|13
CASSPSTGDEQYF
TGTGCCAGCAGCCCCTCAACAGGAGACGAGCAGTACTTC
>TRBJ2-4|TRBV3-1/TRBV3-2|.|once|15
CASSQAQLAKNIQYF
TGTGCCAGCAGCCAGGCACAGCTAGCCAAAAACATTCAGTACTTC
>TRBJ1-1|TRBV5-1|.|once|14
CASRPRGGGTEAFF
TGCGCCAGCAGACCCAGGGGCGGTGGAACTGAAGCTTTCTTT
>TRBJ2-7|TRBV6-5|TRBD1|once|15
CASSTGQGPPYEQYF
TGTGCCAGCAGTACCGGACAGGGGCCCCCCTACGAGCAGTACTTC
>TRBJ2-3|TRBV6-5|.|.|12
CASSPGTDTQYF
TGTGCCAGCAGTCCTGGCACAGATACGCAGTATTTT
>TRBJ1-1|TRBV18|.|.|17
CASSPRARGLIGTEAFF
TGTGCCAGCTCACCACGGGCGAGGGGCCTGATCGGAACTGAAGCTTTCTTT